One and the same sample provided the 18 T cell receptor beta chains below, sequenced in a study of blood T cell repertoires in COVID-19. This table comes from immunoSEQ multiplex PCR, and its TCRdb copy is limited to in-frame clones, with some not included. The sample carries some 330,000 clones, 65% to 90% recorded once. Input material: PBMCs or T cells enriched from blood (not recorded which). Source of these receptors: a man between 25 and 39 years old who had recovered from COVID-19.

The chain links TRBV5-6 to TRBJ1-6, with 9 bases matching TRBD1. The CDR3 is 16 amino acids. CDR1 SGHDT and CDR2 YYEEEE come from the germline V gene. V lost 5 bases, J lost 14 bases, and 17 bases stayed unmatched. The CDR3 spells CASSPDRGNSLGTLHF. The CDR3 DNA reads as TGTGCCAGCAGTCCGGACAGGGGTAATAGCCTAGGGACCCTCCACTTT.

The chain is built from TRBV7-2 and TRBJ1-2; TRBD1 matches at 7 bases. The CDR3 runs to 13 residues. The V segment lost 0 bases and the J segment 8 bases; nucleotides outside the gene matches: 3. Germline CDR1 is SGHTA and CDR2 is FQGNSA. The CDR3 loop reads CASSLAGGAGYTF. The CDR3 nucleotides are TGTGCCAGCAGCTTAGCAGGGGGCGCCGGCTACACCTTC.

This rearrangement joins TRBV2 to TRBJ1-2; 12 bases match TRBD1. Germline-derived CDR1 and CDR2 are SNHLY and FYNNEI. Losses at the gene ends were 6 bases for V and 8 bases for J; bases not matched to a gene: 10. The CDR3 covers 15 residues. This CDR3 is CASSGTGQGAVGYTF. DNA for the CDR3: TGTGCCAGCAGCGGTACGGGACAGGGGGCTGTGGGCTACACCTTC. Full variable domain (rest looked up from reference TRBV2 and TRBJ1-2): EPEVTQTPSHQVTQMGQEVILRCVPISNHLYFYWYRQILGQKVEFLVSFYNNEISEKSEIFDDQFSVERPDGSNFTLKIRSTKLEDSAMYFCASSGTGQGAVGYTFGSGTRLTVV.

V usage is TRBV5-1 and J usage is TRBJ2-1, with D possibly TRBD2 on 6 matching bases. CDR1 and CDR2 from the germline V gene are SGHRS and YFSETQ. Trimming took off 5 bases at V and 5 bases at J, with 17 bases between the two ends. The CDR3 is 15 residues long. CDR3 protein: CASRESAWEDNEQFF. The CDR3 DNA reads TGCGCCAGCAGAGAGTCGGCTTGGGAGGACAATGAGCAGTTCTTC.

This chain links TRBV4-1 with TRBJ2-1; 7 nucleotides agree with TRBD2. Per the germline V gene, CDR1 is MGHRA and CDR2 is YSYEKL. Trimming cost V 2 bases and J 12 bases; bases outside gene matches: 19. The CDR3 extends over 17 amino acids. CDR3 in amino acids: CASSQFAVVREADGQFF. The CDR3 DNA follows: TGCGCCAGCAGCCAATTTGCAGTAGTCCGGGAGGCAGACGGGCAGTTCTTC.

This chain joins TRBV11-2 and TRBJ2-1; 7 bases align to TRBD2. Germline assignment: CDR1 SGHAT and CDR2 FQNNGV. J lost 7 bases, V lost 3 bases, and 12 bases had no gene match. The CDR3 covers 16 residues. The chain's CDR3 is CASSFSGHSILNEQFF. CDR3 nucleotide sequence: TGTGCCAGCAGCTTTAGCGGGCATTCAATTTTGAATGAGCAGTTCTTC. The full variable domain, in which reference TRBV11-2 and TRBJ2-1 provide the parts outside the CDR3, is EAGVAQSPRYKIIEKRQSVAFWCNPISGHATLYWYQQILGQGPKLLIQFQNNGVVDDSQLPKDRFSAERLKGVDSTLKIQPAKLEDSAVYLCASSFSGHSILNEQFFGPGTRLTVL.

The chain joins TRBV11-2 to TRBJ1-3; D uncertain. The germline V gene has CDR1 SGHAT and CDR2 FQNNGV. CDR3 length equals 15 residues. Trimming pared 5 bases from V and 0 bases from J, leaving 11 bases between. The CDR3 nucleotides read TGTGCCAGCAGCCATACCGGGGACTCTGGAAACACCATATATTTT. Its protein product is CASSHTGDSGNTIYF. Together with reference TRBV11-2 and TRBJ1-3, the CDR3 gives the full variable domain: EAGVAQSPRYKIIEKRQSVAFWCNPISGHATLYWYQQILGQGPKLLIQFQNNGVVDDSQLPKDRFSAERLKGVDSTLKIQPAKLEDSAVYLCASSHTGDSGNTIYFGEGSWLTVV.

The chain combines TRBV6-5 with TRBJ2-3; 11 bases fit TRBD2. Germline values: CDR1 MNHEY, CDR2 SVGAGI. V lost 7 bases and J lost 11; bases outside the gene matches: 8. The CDR3 totals 13 residues. The CDR3 region is CASTWIAGGEQYF. In DNA, the CDR3 is TGTGCCAGCACGTGGATAGCGGGAGGGGAGCAGTATTTT.

This chain uses TRBV7-9 with TRBJ2-3, with TRBD2 matching over 8 bases. Germline CDR1 is SEHNR and CDR2 is FQNEAQ (reference sequence). With 5 bases clipped from V and 6 bases from J, the junction kept 7 bases outside the gene matches. The CDR3 spans 14 residues. This CDR3 is CASSVSGGADTQYF. Here the CDR3 DNA reads TGTGCCAGCAGCGTCAGCGGGGGAGCGGATACGCAGTATTTT.

The chain is built from TRBV30 and TRBJ2-3; maybe TRBD2 (6 bases). Germline assignment: CDR1 GTSNPN and CDR2 SVGIG (reference sequence). The V gene lost 2 bases and the J gene lost 4 bases, with 19 bases spanning the gap. The CDR3 has 16 amino acids. The CDR3 region has the DNA TGTGCCTGGAGTCGGACCTCCCCCGGGAGCGCAGATACGCAGTATTTT. Amino acid sequence: CAWSRTSPGSADTQYF.

V usage is TRBV6-4 and J usage is TRBJ2-3; 7 bases align to TRBD2. CDR1 and CDR2 (germline): MRHNA, SNTAGT. The length of the CDR3 is 16 residues. Unmatched junction bases numbered 5, after V lost 1 base and J lost 1 base. This CDR3 reads CASSDLEGGGTDTQYF. CDR3 nucleotides: TGTGCCAGCAGTGACTTGGAGGGAGGGGGCACAGATACGCAGTATTTT.

A single count supports this clone. The chain is built from TRBV29-1 and TRBJ1-1; D is uncertain. Germline loops: CDR1 SQVTM, CDR2 ANQGSEA. The CDR3 totals 14 residues. V lost 5 bases to trimming and J lost 3 bases, with 16 bases between them. Here the CDR3 reads CSVRTSPGDTEAFF. The CDR3 bases are TGCAGCGTTAGGACCTCACCCGGGGACACTGAAGCTTTCTTT.

This clone showed up just a few times. The chain combines TRBV7-9 with TRBJ1-5; TRBD1 matches at 9 bases. CDR1 is SEHNR, CDR2 FQNEAQ, per germline (reference sequence). V lost 5 bases, J lost 4 bases, and 6 bases stayed unmatched. The CDR3 is 15 residues long. The CDR3 loop is CASSPTGTGNQPQHF. The CDR3 coding sequence is TGTGCCAGCAGCCCCACCGGGACAGGGAATCAGCCCCAGCATTTT.

V gene TRBV30 combines with J gene TRBJ2-3, with TRBD2 identical over 8 bases. V was pared by 4 bases and J by 2 bases, with 2 bases of the junction left unmatched. Germline V lookup: CDR1 GTSNPN, CDR2 SVGIG (reference sequence). The CDR3 is 13 residues long. The CDR3 bases are TGTGCCTGGACTAGCGGGTCCACAGATACGCAGTATTTT. This gives the protein CAWTSGSTDTQYF.

V usage is TRBV5-4 and J usage is TRBJ2-1; 8 nucleotides line up with TRBD1. The V and J ends lost 4 bases and 9 bases, in that order; junction bases with no gene match: 9. The CDR3 runs to 14 residues. CDR1 is SGHNT, CDR2 YYREEE, per germline (reference sequence). The CDR3 sequence: CASSTTGAVGEQFF. Written as DNA, the CDR3 is TGTGCCAGCAGCACGACAGGGGCAGTGGGTGAGCAGTTCTTC.

As to this clone: At one end, the junction sequence differs from germline, possibly due to a read error. V is TRBV6-5 and J is TRBJ2-5; possibly TRBD1 or TRBD2 for D (5 bases each). The CDR3 sequence is 15 residues long. Germline lookup yields CDR1 MNHEY and CDR2 SVGAGI. CDR3 region: CASSDSGRLSETQYF. The CDR3 DNA sequence: TGTGCCAGCAGTGACTCGGGGCGACTTTCGGAGACCCAGTACTTC.

This clone was seen once. J is TRBJ2-1 and V is TRBV19; the match to TRBD2 covers 9 bases. Germline V gene data show CDR1 as LNHDA and CDR2 as SQIVND (reference sequence). V dropped 6 bases and J dropped 9; count of bases not matched to a gene: 12. CDR3 length equals 15 residues. CDR3 protein: CASRDFSGGYGEQFF. CDR3 DNA: TGTGCCAGTAGGGATTTTAGCGGGGGCTACGGTGAGCAGTTCTTC.

This clone was detected a few times. The CDR3 protein is CASTRSGGREQFF. The CDR3 nucleotides read TGTGCCAGTACCCGAAGCGGGGGACGGGAGCAGTTCTTC. The chain links TRBV19 to TRBJ2-1; 8 bases fit TRBD2. V shed 7 bases and J 10 bases; nucleotides not matched to a gene: 9. CDR1 is LNHDA, CDR2 SQIVND, per germline (reference sequence). The CDR3 extends over 13 amino acids. The full variable domain, with the rest looked up from reference TRBV19 and TRBJ2-1, is DGGITQSPKYLFRKEGQNVTLSCEQNLNHDAMYWYRQDPGQGLRLIYYSQIVNDFQKGDIAEGYSVSREKKESFPLTVTSAQKNPTAFYLCASTRSGGREQFFGPGTRLTVL.